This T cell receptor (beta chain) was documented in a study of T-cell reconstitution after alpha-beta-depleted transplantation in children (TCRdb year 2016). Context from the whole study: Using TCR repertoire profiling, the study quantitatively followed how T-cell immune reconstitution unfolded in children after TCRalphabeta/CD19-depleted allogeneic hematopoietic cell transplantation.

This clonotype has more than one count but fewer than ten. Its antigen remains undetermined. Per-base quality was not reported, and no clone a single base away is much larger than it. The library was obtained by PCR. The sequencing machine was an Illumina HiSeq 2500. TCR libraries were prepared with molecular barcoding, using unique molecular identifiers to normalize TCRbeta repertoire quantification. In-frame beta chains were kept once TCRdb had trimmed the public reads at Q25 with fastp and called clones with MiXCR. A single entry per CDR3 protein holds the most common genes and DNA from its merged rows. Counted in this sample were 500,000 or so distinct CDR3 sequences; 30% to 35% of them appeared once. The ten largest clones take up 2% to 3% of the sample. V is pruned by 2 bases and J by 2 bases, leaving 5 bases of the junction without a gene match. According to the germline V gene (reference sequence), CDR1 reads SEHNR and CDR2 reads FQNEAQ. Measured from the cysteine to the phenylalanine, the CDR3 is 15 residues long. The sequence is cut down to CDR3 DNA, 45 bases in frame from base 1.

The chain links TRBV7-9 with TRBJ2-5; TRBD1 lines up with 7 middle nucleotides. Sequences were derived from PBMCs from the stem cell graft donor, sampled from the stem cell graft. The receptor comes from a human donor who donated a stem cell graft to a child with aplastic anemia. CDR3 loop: CASSLTGQKQETQYF. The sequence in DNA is TGTGCCAGCAGCTTAACGGGACAGAAGCAAGAGACCCAGTACTTC.